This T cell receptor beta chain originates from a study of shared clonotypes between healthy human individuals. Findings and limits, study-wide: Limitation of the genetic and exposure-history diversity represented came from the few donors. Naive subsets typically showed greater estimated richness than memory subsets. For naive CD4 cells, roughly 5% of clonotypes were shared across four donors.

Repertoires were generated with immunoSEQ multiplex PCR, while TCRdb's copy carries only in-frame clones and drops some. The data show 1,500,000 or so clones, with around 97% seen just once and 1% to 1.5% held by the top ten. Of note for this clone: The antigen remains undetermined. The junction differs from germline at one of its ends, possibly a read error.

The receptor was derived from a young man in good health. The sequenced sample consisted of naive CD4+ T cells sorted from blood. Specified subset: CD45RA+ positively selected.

CDR3 DNA: TGTGCCAGCAGCCAAGAAAGGCAGGCGCTCCAAGAGACTCAGTACTTC. Encoded protein: CASSQERQALQETQYF. J is TRBJ2-5 and V is TRBV14; the D is unclear. The length of the CDR3 is 16 residues. Per germline, CDR1 SGHDN and CDR2 FVKESK.